This record concerns one T cell receptor beta chain sequence. The antigen remains undetermined. The method was immunoSEQ multiplex PCR; TCRdb's version includes in-frame clones alone and lacks a portion of them. This table has approximately 160,000 clones, roughly nine tenths appearing once. The sample comes from a study of T cell responses to AZD1222 COVID-19 vaccine. Across the study: Second-dose schedules of about 4 or about 12 weeks were combined.

Overall study results and limits: Baseline antibody screening turned up just a handful of seropositive AZD1222 recipients. It should be noted that donors were predominantly white British and more often female, and clonal diversity was possibly underestimated. Receipt of two AZD1222 doses was followed by a rise in Spike-specific TCR breadth and depth.

This receptor was taken from an adult in good health. This specimen consisted of peripheral blood, obtained on day 0 of AZD1222 vaccination.

Here the CDR3 reads CASSFLQGGTLHF. The CDR3 DNA reads as TGTGCCAGCAGTTTCTTACAGGGGGGGACCCTCCACTTT. This rearrangement joins TRBV6-5 to TRBJ1-6, with 8 nucleotides matching TRBD1. This CDR3 contains 13 residues. From germline, CDR1 is MNHEY and CDR2 SVGAGI. J lost 14 bases, V lost 4 bases, and 7 bases had no gene match.